The 26 T cell receptor beta chains given below trace back to one sample, sequenced in a study of T cell responses to AZD1222 COVID-19 vaccine (dated by TCRdb to 2020 to 2022). The sample's time point label, in plain terms: about 28 days (+/-7) after the second vaccine dose. Receptor amplification or capture employed the immunoSEQ multiplex PCR assay. Held by TCRdb, this immuneACCESS table contains in-frame sequences only and omits some clones. Under half of the omission traces to an unresolved V gene where checked; the cause of the rest is unknown. Across this sample there are over 150,000 clones, with 85% to 90% seen only once. Approximately 10% of the sample rests with the top ten. Specimen: peripheral blood, collected 28 days after the second AZD1222 dose. All receptors come from an adult who received the AZD1222 COVID-19 vaccine.

The chain is built from TRBV19 and TRBJ2-7; the match to TRBD1 covers 9 bases. Germline assignment: CDR1 LNHDA and CDR2 SQIVND (reference sequence). V lost 5 bases, J lost 6 bases, and 8 bases stayed unmatched. The length of the CDR3 is 14 residues. CDR3 sequence: CASSFFDRGAEQYF. For the CDR3, the DNA is TGTGCCAGTAGTTTCTTCGACAGGGGGGCCGAGCAGTACTTC.

The chain combines TRBV30 with TRBJ1-2; TRBD1 matches 9 bases. Germline CDR1 and CDR2: GTSNPN and SVGIG (reference sequence). V shed 3 bases, J shed 7 bases, and the junction held 6 bases outside the gene matches. This CDR3 region has 13 residues. The DNA of the CDR3 is TGTGCCTGGAGGAGGGGACAGGGAGGTGGCTACACCTTC. Amino acid sequence: CAWRRGQGGGYTF.

The chain joins TRBV19 to TRBJ2-3; 7 nucleotides agree with TRBD2. The germline V gene encodes CDR1 LNHDA and CDR2 SQIVND (reference sequence). The CDR3 length is 17 residues. Trimming cost V 0 bases and J 1 base; bases outside gene matches: 7. The CDR3 loop is CASSIEAPGRGTDTQYF. The CDR3 DNA is TGTGCCAGTAGTATAGAAGCGCCAGGGAGGGGCACAGATACGCAGTATTTT. The complete variable domain, with remaining parts taken from reference TRBV19 and TRBJ2-3, reads DGGITQSPKYLFRKEGQNVTLSCEQNLNHDAMYWYRQDPGQGLRLIYYSQIVNDFQKGDIAEGYSVSREKKESFPLTVTSAQKNPTAFYLCASSIEAPGRGTDTQYFGPGTRLTVL.

This clone was recorded once. V and J are TRBV6-4 and TRBJ1-2, with D unresolved. Germline V gene data show CDR1 as MRHNA and CDR2 as SNTAGT. V was cut by 6 bases and J by 4 bases, with 18 bases left in between. The CDR3 extends over 15 amino acids. In DNA, the CDR3 is TGTGCCAGCAGCCCCTCGGAGGGTATAAGCTATGGCTACACCTTC. This encodes CASSPSEGISYGYTF.

This rearrangement joins TRBV29-1 to TRBJ2-2, with D perhaps matching TRBD1 (6 bases). V shed 7 bases and J shed 1 base, with 16 bases lying between them. The CDR3 extends over 15 amino acids. Germline V gene sequence: CDR1 SQVTM, CDR2 ANQGSEA. This chain's CDR3 is CSAGGEKLNTGELFF. The CDR3 DNA is TGCAGCGCTGGGGGCGAGAAATTGAACACCGGGGAGCTGTTTTTT.

The chain employs TRBV9 and TRBJ2-3; D possibly uses TRBD1 or TRBD2 (5 bases each). V was clipped by 0 bases and J by 0 bases, with 11 bases between them. CDR3 length: 16 residues. Germline V CDR1 and CDR2: SGDLS, YYNGEE. CDR3: CASSVGDGRSTDTQYF. CDR3 DNA sequence: TGTGCCAGCAGCGTAGGGGACGGGCGGAGCACAGATACGCAGTATTTT.

The chain uses TRBV30 and TRBJ2-7; 9 nucleotides match TRBD1. The germline gives CDR1 GTSNPN, CDR2 SVGIG (reference sequence). The ends lost 8 bases at V and 0 bases at J; junction bases unmatched: 14. CDR3 size: 16 residues. This CDR3 is CAPPDPGTGLSYEQYF. CDR3 sequence (DNA): TGTGCCCCGCCTGATCCCGGGACAGGGCTCTCCTACGAGCAGTACTTC.

This chain links TRBV5-1 with TRBJ1-2; TRBD1 is a possible D gene (6 bases). Germline CDR1 reads SGHRS; CDR2 reads YFSETQ. The germline V and J ends were trimmed by 4 bases and 7 bases, with 23 bases remaining between them. The CDR3 spans 16 residues. The CDR3 DNA sequence: TGCGCCAGCAGCCGGGGGCGGGACACCAGAGAGGCTGGCTACACCTTC. Translated: CASSRGRDTREAGYTF.

This chain uses TRBV27 with TRBJ2-3; unclear D gene. Germline assignment: CDR1 MNHEY and CDR2 SMNVEV (reference sequence). The V gene lost 2 bases and the J gene lost 2 bases, with 5 bases spanning the gap. This CDR3 spans 13 amino acids. The CDR3 region is CASSLRVTDTQYF. CDR3 DNA sequence: TGTGCCAGCAGTTTAAGAGTCACAGATACGCAGTATTTT.

This clone occurred a few times. V and J are TRBV7-9 and TRBJ2-3, with 13 bases identical to TRBD2. The CDR3 sequence is 17 residues long. The ends lost 3 bases at V and 1 base at J; junction bases unmatched: 4. The V gene's germline CDR1 is SEHNR and CDR2 FQNEAQ (reference sequence). The CDR3 nucleotides are TGTGCCAGCAGCTTTAGACTAGCGGGGGGACGCACAGATACGCAGTATTTT. As protein: CASSFRLAGGRTDTQYF.

This chain uses TRBV10-3 with TRBJ2-1; the D is unclear. V dropped 5 bases and J dropped 8 bases, with 7 bases sitting between them. CDR3 length: 11 amino acids. The germline V gene encodes CDR1 ENHRY and CDR2 SYGVKD. The CDR3 spells CAISQLDEQFF. CDR3 nucleotides: TGTGCCATCAGTCAATTGGATGAGCAGTTCTTC.

V usage is TRBV29-1 and J usage is TRBJ2-5; D might be TRBD1 (6 bases). Germline loops: CDR1 SQVTM, CDR2 ANQGSEA. The CDR3 is 11 amino acids. V lost 6 bases and J 7 bases, leaving 12 bases between the germline ends. CDR3 in DNA: TGCAGCGTAGTGCAGGGGTCGACCCAGTACTTC. Translating gives CSVVQGSTQYF. Together with reference TRBV29-1 and TRBJ2-5, the CDR3 gives the full variable domain: SAVISQKPSRDICQRGTSLTIQCQVDSQVTMMFWYRQQPGQSLTLIATANQGSEATYESGFVIDKFPISRPNLTFSTLTVSNMSPEDSSIYLCSVVQGSTQYFGPGTRLLVL.

J is TRBJ2-1 and V is TRBV7-7; TRBD2 matches 11 bases. The CDR3 has 17 amino acids. CDR1 and CDR2 (germline): SSHAT, FNYEAQ (reference sequence). V was pared by 6 bases and J by 8 bases, with 15 bases of the junction left unmatched. As DNA, the CDR3 is TGTGCCAGCAGGGCGGTAGCGGGGGGGCGGGTCAAGGATGAGCAGTTCTTC. Protein product: CASRAVAGGRVKDEQFF.

This rearrangement joins TRBV28 to TRBJ2-5; TRBD1 matches 8 bases. Germline V gene lookup returns CDR1 MDHEN and CDR2 SYDVKM. Losses at the gene ends were 4 bases for V and 1 base for J; bases not matched to a gene: 5. This CDR3 contains 15 residues. The CDR3 reads CASSSGGASQETQYF. CDR3 DNA sequence: TGTGCCAGCAGTTCAGGGGGCGCGAGCCAAGAGACCCAGTACTTC.

This chain uses TRBV3-1 (or the pseudogene TRBV3-2) with TRBJ1-1; D not certain. V was trimmed by 1 base and J by 3 bases, leaving 9 bases between them. The CDR3 is 14 amino acids. Germline-derived CDR1 and CDR2 are LGHDT and YNNKEL (reference sequence). As DNA, the CDR3 is TGTGCCAGCAGCCAAGCCGACCGGGACACTGAAGCTTTCTTT. Translation: CASSQADRDTEAFF.

This chain joins TRBV12-2 and TRBJ1-1. TRBV12-2 is recorded as a pseudogene. The CDR3 loop spans 19 amino acids. The CDR3 is CASRLALTGAEWSGTEAFF. The CDR3 DNA reads as TGTGCAAGTCGCTTAGCGCTAACGGGGGCGGAATGGTCTGGCACTGAAGCTTTCTTT.

The gene calls are TRBV6-6 and TRBJ2-5; TRBD2 matches 7 bases. CDR1 MNHNY and CDR2 SVGAGI come from the germline V gene (reference sequence). The ends lost 1 base at V and 3 bases at J; junction bases unmatched: 5. This CDR3 has 15 residues. CDR3 sequence (DNA): TGTGCCAGCAGTTACTGGACTAGTACTAAAGAGACCCAGTACTTC. This sequence encodes CASSYWTSTKETQYF.

This clone was observed a single time. The chain combines TRBV7-2 with TRBJ2-5; 7 bases match TRBD1. Germline assignment: CDR1 SGHTA and CDR2 FQGNSA. After removal of 1 base from V and 5 bases from J, the junction contained 10 bases not matched to a gene. This CDR3 comprises 16 residues. The CDR3 DNA reads as TGTGCCAGCAGCTTAGTCAGAGGGGGCCTTAGGGAGACCCAGTACTTC. This codes for CASSLVRGGLRETQYF.

This clone was picked up a small number of times. This chain joins TRBV7-3 and TRBJ2-2; 8 bases fit TRBD1. With V trimmed by 0 bases and J by 10 bases, 4 bases remained unmatched. CDR3 length: 14 residues. Germline assignment: CDR1 SGHTA and CDR2 FQGTGA. As DNA, the CDR3 is TGTGCCAGCAGCTTAACAGGGGACAGGAAGGAGCTGTTTTTT. Translated: CASSLTGDRKELFF.

The chain links TRBV24-1 to TRBJ2-3; possible D gene TRBD1, 6 bases. With 2 bases removed from V and 1 base from J, the gap between germline ends came to 6 bases. Germline-derived CDR1 and CDR2 are KGHDR and SFDVKD. The CDR3 is made up of 14 amino acids. DNA of the CDR3: TGTGCCACCAGTGATTACAGGGGCACAGATACGCAGTATTTT. Protein product: CATSDYRGTDTQYF.

The gene calls are TRBV7-2 and TRBJ1-1, with D maybe TRBD1 (5 bases). Trimming removed 0 bases from V and 1 base from J, with 15 bases in between. Germline CDR1 is SGHTA and CDR2 is FQGNSA. This CDR3 region has 17 residues. The CDR3: CASSLARVKGKNTEAFF. As DNA, the CDR3 is TGTGCCAGCAGCTTAGCAAGGGTGAAGGGGAAGAACACTGAAGCTTTCTTT. The whole variable domain, filled in from reference TRBV7-2 and TRBJ1-1, reads GAGVSQSPSNKVTEKGKDVELRCDPISGHTALYWYRQSLGQGLEFLIYFQGNSAPDKSGLPSDRFSAERTGGSVSTLTIQRTQQEDSAVYLCASSLARVKGKNTEAFFGQGTRLTVV.

The CDR3 coding sequence is TGTGCCAGCAGCCAAGGCTTCGGCGGCAGGCCACGGTTGGACTATGGCTACACCTTC. This translates into CASSQGFGGRPRLDYGYTF. The rearrangement joins TRBV3-1 (or the pseudogene TRBV3-2) to TRBJ1-2, with D unresolved. This CDR3 contains 19 residues. The V gene's germline CDR1 is LGHDT and CDR2 YNNKEL (reference sequence). Between the trimmed V and J ends, which lost 1 base and 3 bases, there was a span of 24 bases.

The rearrangement uses TRBV27 and TRBJ1-6; D perhaps matches TRBD1 (5 bases). CDR1 is MNHEY, CDR2 SMNVEV, per germline (reference sequence). The V end lost 3 bases, the J end lost 4 bases, and 10 bases lay between the germline ends. The CDR3 spans 15 residues. CDR3 sequence reads: CASSFAQGYNSPLHF. The CDR3 DNA sequence: TGTGCCAGCAGTTTCGCCCAGGGTTATAATTCACCCCTCCACTTT.

The chain uses TRBV7-3 and TRBJ1-2; 11 bases line up with TRBD1. The CDR3 length is 17 residues. Trimming cost V 6 bases and J 4 bases; bases outside gene matches: 13. Germline assignment: CDR1 SGHTA and CDR2 FQGTGA. CDR3 in amino acids: CASRRAGQGDRIYGYTF. The DNA for the CDR3 is TGTGCCAGCAGACGAGCGGGACAGGGGGACAGAATCTATGGCTACACCTTC.

V and J are TRBV7-2 and TRBJ2-2; no reliable D call. The V gene's germline CDR1 is SGHTA and CDR2 FQGNSA. Trimming left V 1 base short and J 9 bases short, with 9 bases between. This CDR3 spans 13 amino acids. The DNA for the CDR3 is TGTGCCAGCAGCTTAGGGGGTAGTTGGGAGCTGTTTTTT. Its translation: CASSLGGSWELFF.

The CDR3 spells CASSPRTGAEQYF. CDR3 coding DNA: TGTGCCAGCAGCCCGAGGACAGGGGCCGAGCAGTACTTC. V is TRBV7-3 and J is TRBJ2-7, with TRBD1 identical over 9 bases. Per the germline V gene, CDR1 is SGHTA and CDR2 is FQGTGA. V trimming: 5 bases; J trimming: 6 bases; junction bases outside the gene matches: 5. The CDR3 is 13 residues long. Complete variable domain (other parts from reference TRBV7-3 and TRBJ2-7): GAGVSQTPSNKVTEKGKYVELRCDPISGHTALYWYRQSLGQGPEFLIYFQGTGAADDSGLPNDRFFAVRPEGSVSTLKIQRTERGDSAVYLCASSPRTGAEQYFGPGTRLTVT.